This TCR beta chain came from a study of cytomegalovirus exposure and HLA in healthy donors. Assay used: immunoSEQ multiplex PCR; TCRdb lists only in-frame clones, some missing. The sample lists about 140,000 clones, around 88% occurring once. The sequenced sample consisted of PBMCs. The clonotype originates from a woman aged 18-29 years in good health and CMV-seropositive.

CDR3 region: CASSVDPRHFGELFF. The CDR3 DNA reads as TGTGCCAGCAGCGTAGATCCCCGACATTTCGGGGAGCTGTTTTTT. The V and J genes are TRBV9 and TRBJ2-2; D uncertain. The CDR3 spans 15 residues. Germline lookup yields CDR1 SGDLS and CDR2 YYNGEE. The ends were cut back, 0 bases at V and 7 bases at J, with 13 bases in the middle.